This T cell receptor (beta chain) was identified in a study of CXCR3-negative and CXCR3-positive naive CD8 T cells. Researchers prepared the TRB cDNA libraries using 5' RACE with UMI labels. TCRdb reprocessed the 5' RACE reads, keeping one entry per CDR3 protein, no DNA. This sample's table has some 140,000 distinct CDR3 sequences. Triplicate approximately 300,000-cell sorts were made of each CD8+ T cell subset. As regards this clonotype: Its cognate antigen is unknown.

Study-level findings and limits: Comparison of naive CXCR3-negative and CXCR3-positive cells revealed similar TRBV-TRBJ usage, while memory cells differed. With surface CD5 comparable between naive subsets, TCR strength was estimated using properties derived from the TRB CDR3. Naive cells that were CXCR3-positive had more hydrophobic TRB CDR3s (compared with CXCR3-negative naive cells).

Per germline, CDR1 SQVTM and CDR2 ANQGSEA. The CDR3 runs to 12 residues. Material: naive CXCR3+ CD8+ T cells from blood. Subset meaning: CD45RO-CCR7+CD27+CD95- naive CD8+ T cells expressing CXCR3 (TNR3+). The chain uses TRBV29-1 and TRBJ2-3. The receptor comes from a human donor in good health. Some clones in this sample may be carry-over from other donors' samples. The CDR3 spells CSVGAFTDTQYF.